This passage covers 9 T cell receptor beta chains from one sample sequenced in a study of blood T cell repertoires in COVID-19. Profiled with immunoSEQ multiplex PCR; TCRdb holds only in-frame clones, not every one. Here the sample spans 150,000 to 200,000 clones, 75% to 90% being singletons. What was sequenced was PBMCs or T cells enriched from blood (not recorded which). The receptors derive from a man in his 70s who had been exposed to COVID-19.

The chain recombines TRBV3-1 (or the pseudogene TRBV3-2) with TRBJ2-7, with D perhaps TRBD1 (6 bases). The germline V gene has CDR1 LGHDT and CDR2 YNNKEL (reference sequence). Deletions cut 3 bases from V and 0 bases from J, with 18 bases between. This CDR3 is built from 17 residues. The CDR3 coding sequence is TGTGCCAGCAGCCACTCTCGGACAGTCAGGAGCTCCTACGAGCAGTACTTC. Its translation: CASSHSRTVRSSYEQYF.

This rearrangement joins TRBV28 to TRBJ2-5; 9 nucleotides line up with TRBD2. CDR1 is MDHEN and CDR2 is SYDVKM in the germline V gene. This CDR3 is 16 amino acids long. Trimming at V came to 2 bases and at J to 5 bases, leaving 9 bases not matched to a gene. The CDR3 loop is CASSLRSSGMGETQYF. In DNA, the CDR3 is TGTGCCAGCAGTTTAAGGTCTAGCGGGATGGGCGAGACCCAGTACTTC.

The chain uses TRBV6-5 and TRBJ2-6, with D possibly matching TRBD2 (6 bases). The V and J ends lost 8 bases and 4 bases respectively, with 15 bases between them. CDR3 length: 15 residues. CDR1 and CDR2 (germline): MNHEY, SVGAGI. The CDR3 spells CASSPEGTGANVLTF. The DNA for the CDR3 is TGTGCCAGCTCCCCGGAGGGTACCGGGGCCAACGTCCTGACTTTC.

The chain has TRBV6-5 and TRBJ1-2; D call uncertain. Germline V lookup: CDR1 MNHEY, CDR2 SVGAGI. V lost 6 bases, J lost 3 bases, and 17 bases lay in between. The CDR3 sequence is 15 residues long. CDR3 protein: CASSPGEAVDYGYTF. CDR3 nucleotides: TGTGCCAGCAGCCCCGGGGAGGCGGTGGACTATGGCTACACCTTC.

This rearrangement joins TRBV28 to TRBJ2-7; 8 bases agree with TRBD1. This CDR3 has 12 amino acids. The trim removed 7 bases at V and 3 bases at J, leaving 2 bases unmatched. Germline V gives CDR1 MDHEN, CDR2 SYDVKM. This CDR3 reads CASTTGGYEQYF. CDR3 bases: TGTGCCAGCACAACAGGGGGCTACGAGCAGTACTTC.

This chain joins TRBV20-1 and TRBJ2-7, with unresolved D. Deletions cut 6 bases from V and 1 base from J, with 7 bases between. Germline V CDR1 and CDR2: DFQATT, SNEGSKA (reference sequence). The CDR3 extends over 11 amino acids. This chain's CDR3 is CSAADSYEQYF. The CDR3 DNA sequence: TGCAGTGCGGCAGATTCCTACGAGCAGTACTTC.

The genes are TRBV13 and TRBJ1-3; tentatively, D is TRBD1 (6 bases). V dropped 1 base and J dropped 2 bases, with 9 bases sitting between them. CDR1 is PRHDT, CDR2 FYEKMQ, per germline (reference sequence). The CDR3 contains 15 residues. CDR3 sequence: CASSLDRAPGNTIYF. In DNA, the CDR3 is TGTGCCAGCAGCTTAGACAGGGCCCCTGGAAACACCATATATTTT.

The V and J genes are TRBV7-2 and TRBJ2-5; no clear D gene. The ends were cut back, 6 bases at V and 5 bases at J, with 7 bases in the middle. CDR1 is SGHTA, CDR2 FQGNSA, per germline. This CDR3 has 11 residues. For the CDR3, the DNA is TGTGCCAGCAGTACATGGGAGACCCAGTACTTC. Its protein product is CASSTWETQYF.

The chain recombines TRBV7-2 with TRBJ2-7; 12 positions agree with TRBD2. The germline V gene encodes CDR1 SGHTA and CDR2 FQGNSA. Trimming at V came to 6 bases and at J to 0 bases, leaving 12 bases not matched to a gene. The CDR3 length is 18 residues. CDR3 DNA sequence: TGTGCCAGCAGTCTTTTCACTAGCGGGAGGCGAAGCTCCTACGAGCAGTACTTC. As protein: CASSLFTSGRRSSYEQYF.